A single sample gave rise to the 27 T cell receptor beta chains below, sequenced in a study of patients and donors after allogeneic stem cell transplantation. MiXCR, run by TCRdb on the RT-PCR reads, gives a single entry per CDR3 protein. The sample consists of roughly 250,000 distinct CDR3 sequences, 11% to 15% of them appearing once. What was sequenced was blood, either unsorted or a sorted T cell fraction (not recorded which). The receptors stem from a human donor who was either an allogeneic HSCT recipient or a stem cell or donor lymphocyte infusion donor (not recorded which). It is not recorded whose cells these are; they may come from a transplant donor.

The chain couples TRBV20-1 to TRBJ1-4; 9 bases fit TRBD1. The V segment lost 5 bases and the J segment 8 bases; nucleotides outside the gene matches: 6. The CDR3 extends over 13 amino acids. CDR1 and CDR2 from the germline V gene are DFQATT and SNEGSKA (reference sequence). The CDR3, as DNA: TGCAGTGCTGGCCGGGACAGGGCAGAAAAACTGTTTTTT. This translates into CSAGRDRAEKLFF.

In this sample, this clonotype turned up a few times. The gene calls are TRBV5-8 and TRBJ1-3; 8 bases are a match to TRBD1. Trimming at V came to 3 bases and at J to 0 bases, leaving 5 bases not matched to a gene. CDR3 size: 16 residues. CDR1 and CDR2 from the germline V gene are SGHTS and YDEGEE. The CDR3 DNA follows: TGTGCCAGCAGCTGGAGGACAGGGAGCTCTGGAAACACCATATATTTT. It specifies CASSWRTGSSGNTIYF. Supplemented by reference TRBV5-8 and TRBJ1-3, the full variable domain reads EAGVTQSPTHLIKTRGQQATLRCSPISGHTSVYWYQQALGLGLQFLLWYDEGEERNRGNFPPRFSGRQFPNYSSELNVNALELEDSALYLCASSWRTGSSGNTIYFGEGSWLTVV.

On this clonotype: This may arise from a read error, as a much more abundant clone is one base away. V is TRBV12-3 or TRBV12-4 and J is TRBJ2-2; D gene unclear. The CDR3 consists of 16 residues. The CDR3 DNA reads TGTGCCAGCAGTTTAGGGAGTTTGGTGAACACCAGGGAGCTGTTTTTT. Its translation is CASSLGSLVNTRELFF.

The sample holds a few counts of this clonotype. The gene calls are TRBV9 and TRBJ2-3; possible D gene TRBD2, 6 bases. Trimming shortened V by 1 base and J by 6 bases, and 12 bases separated the two germline ends. Germline V lookup: CDR1 SGDLS, CDR2 YYNGEE. The CDR3 covers 14 residues. CDR3 sequence: CASSVTGEQDTQYF. The CDR3, as DNA: TGTGCCAGCAGCGTAACGGGGGAGCAGGATACGCAGTATTTT.

This clonotype was seen more than once but under ten times. J is TRBJ1-6 and V is TRBV18; no reliable D call. This CDR3 region has 15 residues. The ends were cut back, 3 bases at V and 2 bases at J, with 8 bases in the middle. Germline V gives CDR1 KGHSH, CDR2 LQKENI. As DNA, the CDR3 is TGTGCCAGCTCACCGGAGGCAGCCTATAATTCACCCCTCCACTTT. Its protein is CASSPEAAYNSPLHF.

The chain uses TRBV5-1 and TRBJ1-6; tentatively, D is TRBD1 (6 bases). The V and J ends lost 1 base and 8 bases respectively, with 10 bases between them. Per germline, CDR1 SGHRS and CDR2 YFSETQ. This CDR3 spans 14 amino acids. CDR3 amino acids: CASSLIGGDSPLHF. The CDR3 bases are TGCGCCAGCAGCTTGATAGGGGGGGATTCACCCCTCCACTTT.

This clonotype was counted ten times or more. This chain connects TRBV24-1 to TRBJ2-2, with D hard to call. CDR3 length equals 15 residues. V lost 6 bases and J 5 bases, leaving 15 bases between the germline ends. Germline assignment: CDR1 KGHDR and CDR2 SFDVKD. CDR3 sequence reads: CATSQARNGTGELFF. In nucleotides, the CDR3 is TGTGCCACCAGTCAGGCCCGAAACGGAACCGGGGAGCTGTTTTTT.

The chain links TRBV18 to TRBJ1-5, with no clear D. Germline V gene lookup returns CDR1 KGHSH and CDR2 LQKENI. The CDR3 sequence is 15 residues long. V dropped 2 bases and J dropped 3 bases, with 11 bases sitting between them. DNA for the CDR3: TGTGCCAGCTCACCAAGTGCCGGGGTCAATCAGCCCCAGCATTTT. It codes for CASSPSAGVNQPQHF.

This clonotype showed up just a few times. J is TRBJ2-2 and V is TRBV29-1; TRBD1 matches at 10 bases. The CDR3 is 17 amino acids. J gave up 2 bases and V 6 bases, and 12 bases lay outside the gene matches. Germline lookup yields CDR1 SQVTM and CDR2 ANQGSEA. CDR3 bases: TGCAGCGTCACACCGGGACAGGGGTCCTATAACACCGGGGAGCTGTTTTTT. It translates to CSVTPGQGSYNTGELFF.

The chain combines TRBV14 with TRBJ2-1, with D perhaps TRBD2 (5 bases). V lost 4 bases to trimming and J lost 10 bases, with 11 bases between them. Germline CDR1 is SGHDN and CDR2 is FVKESK. This CDR3 region has 12 residues. Here the CDR3 DNA reads TGTGCCAGCAGCCGTTATCTAGCCGAGCAGTTCTTC. It yields the protein CASSRYLAEQFF.

V gene TRBV6-1 combines with J gene TRBJ2-3; 15 nucleotides match TRBD2. J lost 6 bases, V lost 6 bases, and 13 bases had no gene match. Germline-derived CDR1 and CDR2 are MNHNS and SASEGT. The CDR3 is made up of 18 amino acids. This chain's CDR3 is CASRFGTSGGNWKDTQYF. Written as DNA, the CDR3 is TGTGCCAGCAGATTCGGGACTAGCGGGGGGAATTGGAAGGATACGCAGTATTTT.

The chain has TRBV28 and TRBJ2-7; D possibly corresponds to TRBD2 (6 bases). V was pared by 5 bases and J by 5 bases, with 22 bases between. CDR1 and CDR2 (germline): MDHEN, SYDVKM. The CDR3 has 16 amino acids. CDR3 sequence (DNA): TGTGCCAGCAGTCCCCCGGGGGTTTTGGGAATCAACGAGCAGTACTTC. Encoded protein: CASSPPGVLGINEQYF.

The sample holds a few counts of this clonotype. V usage is TRBV5-5 and J usage is TRBJ1-5; TRBD1 might be the D (5 bases). CDR3 length: 16 residues. Germline V gene sequence: CDR1 SGHKS, CDR2 YYEKEE (reference sequence). Trimming shortened V by 1 base and J by 2 bases, and 13 bases separated the two germline ends. CDR3 DNA sequence: TGTGCCAGCAGCTTGTGGGGGGTGGCGGGCAATCAGCCCCAGCATTTT. This gives the protein CASSLWGVAGNQPQHF. The variable domain in full, with the rest retrieved from reference TRBV5-5 and TRBJ1-5, is DAGVTQSPTHLIKTRGQQVTLRCSPISGHKSVSWYQQVLGQGPQFIFQYYEKEERGRGNFPDRFSARQFPNYSSELNVNALLLGDSALYLCASSLWGVAGNQPQHFGDGTRLSIL.

CDR3 sequence: CASSWADRFTYEQYF. The CDR3 DNA is TGTGCCAGCAGCTGGGCGGACAGATTTACCTACGAGCAGTACTTC. V and J are TRBV5-8 and TRBJ2-7; D possibly corresponds to TRBD1 (6 bases). The CDR3 contains 15 residues. The V gene's germline CDR1 is SGHTS and CDR2 YDEGEE. V shed 3 bases and J shed 2 bases, with 15 bases lying between them.

The V call is TRBV27, the J call TRBJ1-6, with D perhaps TRBD1 (5 bases). Deletions cut 5 bases from V and 7 bases from J, with 15 bases between. The germline V gene encodes CDR1 MNHEY and CDR2 SMNVEV (reference sequence). The CDR3 consists of 15 residues. In DNA, the CDR3 is TGTGCCAGCAGTCCGGGGACGGAACGGAATTCACCCCTCCACTTT. This sequence encodes CASSPGTERNSPLHF.

The sample holds a few counts of this clonotype. The rearrangement uses TRBV29-1 and TRBJ1-1, with 7 nucleotides matching TRBD1. This CDR3 is 14 amino acids long. The V gene's germline CDR1 is SQVTM and CDR2 ANQGSEA. The V and J ends lost 4 bases and 1 base, in that order; junction bases with no gene match: 6. This chain's CDR3 is CSVVGTDSNTEAFF. The CDR3 DNA is TGCAGCGTTGTAGGGACAGACTCGAACACTGAAGCTTTCTTT.

This rearrangement joins TRBV19 to TRBJ1-2, with TRBD1 matching over 8 bases. This CDR3 contains 13 residues. Germline V gene lookup returns CDR1 LNHDA and CDR2 SQIVND (reference sequence). V was pared by 3 bases and J by 3 bases, with 0 bases of the junction left unmatched. This chain's CDR3 is CASSMDRDYGYTF. DNA of the CDR3: TGTGCCAGTAGTATGGACAGGGACTATGGCTACACCTTC.

This clonotype was recorded once. The V call is TRBV6-1, the J call TRBJ1-6; no clear D. Trimming shortened V by 5 bases and J by 0 bases, and 17 bases separated the two germline ends. Germline V CDR1 and CDR2: MNHNS, SASEGT. The CDR3 contains 18 residues. The CDR3 bases are TGTGCCAGCAGTCGACTTACCGTGCCAGGCTCCTATAATTCACCCCTCCACTTT. This gives the protein CASSRLTVPGSYNSPLHF.

This clonotype was observed a few times. The chain links TRBV9 to TRBJ2-2, with 12 bases that match TRBD2. V lost 0 bases to trimming and J lost 8 bases; unmatched junction nucleotides: 2. In germline, CDR1 is SGDLS, CDR2 YYNGEE. The CDR3 runs to 15 residues. The DNA for the CDR3 is TGTGCCAGCAGCGTAGAGACTAGCGGGAGAGGGGAGCTGTTTTTT. Its translation: CASSVETSGRGELFF.

The chain links TRBV12-3 or TRBV12-4 to TRBJ1-4, with 10 positions matching TRBD1. V shed 5 bases and J 7 bases; nucleotides not matched to a gene: 7. The CDR3 sequence is 15 residues long. The CDR3, as DNA: TGTGCCAGCAGTCAAGGGACAGGGGCGTTTGAAAAACTGTTTTTT. This codes for CASSQGTGAFEKLFF.

This chain links TRBV20-1 with TRBJ2-5; the D gene is possibly TRBD1 (6 bases). Germline V gives CDR1 DFQATT, CDR2 SNEGSKA (reference sequence). The CDR3 length is 13 residues. Trimming took 7 bases from V and 1 from J, leaving 13 bases between them. The CDR3 region is CSGTTGFQETQYF. CDR3 nucleotides: TGCAGTGGCACGACAGGCTTCCAAGAGACCCAGTACTTC.

This clonotype came up a few times. This chain links TRBV7-8 with TRBJ1-1; D is unresolved. The V end was cut by 2 bases, the J end by 1 base, with 11 bases between. Germline CDR1 is SGHVS and CDR2 is FQNEAQ. The CDR3 is 15 residues long. CDR3 region: CASSLRWQTNTEAFF. The CDR3 nucleotides read TGTGCCAGCAGCTTAAGGTGGCAGACGAACACTGAAGCTTTCTTT. Complete variable domain (other parts from reference TRBV7-8 and TRBJ1-1): GAGVSQSPRYKVAKRGQDVALRCDPISGHVSLFWYQQALGQGPEFLTYFQNEAQLDKSGLPSDRFFAERPEGSVSTLKIQRTQQEDSAVYLCASSLRWQTNTEAFFGQGTRLTVV.

This clonotype has a single count. The CDR3 nucleotides read TGTGCCTGGACAGGGTGGCAGGGTCGAAACACTGAAGCTTTCTTT. As protein: CAWTGWQGRNTEAFF. The chain links TRBV30 to TRBJ1-1, with D possibly TRBD1 on 5 matching bases. The V and J ends lost 4 bases and 2 bases respectively, with 17 bases between them. The CDR3 length is 15 residues. Germline V gene data show CDR1 as GTSNPN and CDR2 as SVGIG (reference sequence).

The chain is built from TRBV7-9 and TRBJ1-2, with D unclear. The CDR3 is 13 amino acids. Trimming pared 2 bases from V and 7 bases from J, leaving 11 bases between. CDR1 is SEHNR and CDR2 is FQNEAQ in the germline V gene (reference sequence). CDR3 sequence: CASSLSSPGGYTF. The CDR3 DNA sequence: TGTGCCAGCAGCTTAAGTTCCCCGGGTGGCTACACCTTC.

This clonotype was observed a few times. The chain links TRBV5-4 to TRBJ1-4, with 11 bases fitting TRBD1. The CDR3 spans 15 residues. V was clipped by 3 bases and J by 8 bases; unmatched bases: 6. Germline CDR1 is SGHNT and CDR2 is YYREEE (reference sequence). CDR3 DNA: TGTGCCAGCAGCTCCCAGGGACAGGGGGAGGAAAAACTGTTTTTT. It translates to CASSSQGQGEEKLFF.

The genes are TRBV24-1 and TRBJ2-3; 10 positions match TRBD1. Germline-derived CDR1 and CDR2 are KGHDR and SFDVKD. The CDR3 has 16 residues. V lost 7 bases, J lost 3 bases, and 9 bases stayed unmatched. Here the CDR3 reads CATSRTGQGLTDTQYF. In nucleotides, the CDR3 is TGTGCCACCAGCCGAACGGGACAGGGGTTAACAGATACGCAGTATTTT.

This clonotype turned up a few times. V is TRBV12-3 or TRBV12-4 and J is TRBJ1-3; 8 bases match TRBD1. J lost 16 bases, V lost 4 bases, and 9 bases had no gene match. The CDR3 runs 12 residues. Written as DNA, the CDR3 is TGTGCCAGCAGTTCGGGGACAGGCCCTCCTTATTTT. The encoded protein is CASSSGTGPPYF.